These 5 T cell receptor beta chains were all obtained from the same sample, sequenced in a study of blood T cells in healthy people across ages. A second roughly 6 to 11 cycle PCR used barcoded and J-beta primers. Each CDR3 protein is one row after TCRdb ran MiXCR on the 5' RACE reads. Of about 1.8 million distinct CDR3 sequences in the sample, around half were seen once. Specimen: blood. The receptors shown here come from a middle-aged woman in good health.

In this sample, this clonotype turned up once. This sequence joins TRBV15 and TRBJ1-2, with 7 bases aligning to TRBD1. The ends lost 4 bases at V and 9 bases at J; junction bases unmatched: 14. Per the germline V gene, CDR1 is LNHNV and CDR2 is YYDKDF (reference sequence). This CDR3 comprises 15 residues. CDR3 region: CATSTLGQDHCSYTF. The CDR3 DNA sequence: TGTGCCACCAGCACCCTCGGACAGGACCACTGTAGCTACACCTTC.

Here the CDR3 DNA reads TGTGCCAGCAGTTTTTTTTACAGGGAAGACTATGGCTACACCTTC. Protein sequence: CASSFFYREDYGYTF. The chain recombines TRBV7-8 with TRBJ1-2; tentatively, D is TRBD1 (6 bases). Germline V gives CDR1 SGHVS, CDR2 FQNEAQ. The CDR3 totals 15 residues. V was shortened by 6 bases and J by 3 bases, with 17 bases between the two germline ends. Full variable domain (outside the CDR3, taken from reference TRBV7-8 and TRBJ1-2): GAGVSQSPRYKVAKRGQDVALRCDPISGHVSLFWYQQALGQGPEFLTYFQNEAQLDKSGLPSDRFFAERPEGSVSTLKIQRTQQEDSAVYLCASSFFYREDYGYTFGSGTRLTVV.

V and J are TRBV18 and TRBJ2-5, with D possibly being TRBD1 or TRBD2 (5 bases each). Germline CDR1 is KGHSH and CDR2 is LQKENI. The CDR3 consists of 16 residues. V dropped 3 bases and J dropped 1 base, with 15 bases sitting between them. CDR3 sequence reads: CASSPLDGALQETQYF. The DNA of the CDR3 is TGTGCCAGCTCACCCTTGGACGGGGCGCTCCAAGAGACCCAGTACTTC.

This clonotype was observed a handful of times. The genes are TRBV7-2 and TRBJ2-7; TRBD1 aligns across 9 bases. V trimming: 5 bases; J trimming: 2 bases; junction bases outside the gene matches: 13. The CDR3 sequence is 17 residues long. CDR1 and CDR2 from the germline V gene are SGHTA and FQGNSA. CDR3 sequence reads: CASSPPHRGQGTYEQYF. In DNA form, the CDR3 reads TGTGCCAGCAGCCCCCCGCACCGGGGACAGGGCACCTACGAGCAGTACTTC.

The CDR3 spells CASSLAASETSYNSPLHF. The CDR3 DNA reads as TGTGCCAGCAGCTTAGCGGCTTCCGAAACCTCCTATAATTCACCCCTCCACTTT. The gene calls are TRBV13 and TRBJ1-6; D not resolved. The CDR3 contains 18 residues. V was shortened by 1 base and J by 0 bases, with 13 bases between the two germline ends. The V gene's germline CDR1 is PRHDT and CDR2 FYEKMQ (reference sequence).